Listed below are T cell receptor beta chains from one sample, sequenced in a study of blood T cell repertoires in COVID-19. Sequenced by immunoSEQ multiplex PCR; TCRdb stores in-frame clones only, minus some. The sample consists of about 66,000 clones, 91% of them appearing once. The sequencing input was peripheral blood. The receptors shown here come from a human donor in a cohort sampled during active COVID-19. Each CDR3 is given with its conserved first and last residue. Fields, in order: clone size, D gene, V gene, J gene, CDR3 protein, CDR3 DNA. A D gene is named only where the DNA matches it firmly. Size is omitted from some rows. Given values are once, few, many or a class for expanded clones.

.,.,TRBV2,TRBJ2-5,CASSVYREQETQYF,TGTGCCAGCAGTGTGTACAGGGAACAAGAGACCCAGTACTTC
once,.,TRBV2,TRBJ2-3,CASRTGIGSDTQYF,TGTGCCAGCAGAACAGGGATTGGGTCAGATACGCAGTATTTT
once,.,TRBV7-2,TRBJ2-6,CASSLATGSGANVLTF,TGTGCCAGCAGCTTAGCAACAGGGTCTGGGGCCAACGTCCTGACTTTC
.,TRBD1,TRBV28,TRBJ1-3,CASTGQGSSGNTIYF,TGTGCCAGCACTGGACAGGGTTCCTCTGGAAACACCATATATTTT
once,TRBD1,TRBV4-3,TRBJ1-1,CASSQDHGTENTEAFF,TGCGCCAGCAGCCAAGATCACGGGACAGAGAACACTGAAGCTTTCTTT
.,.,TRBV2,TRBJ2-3,CASAGGIAPDTQYF,TGTGCCAGCGCTGGGGGGATCGCTCCAGATACGCAGTATTTT
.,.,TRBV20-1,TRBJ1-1,CSASSGGTLSTEAFF,TGCAGTGCTAGTTCCGGGGGGACTTTAAGTACTGAAGCTTTCTTT
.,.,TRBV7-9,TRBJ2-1,CASSLGGEQFF,TGTGCCAGCAGCTTAGGCGGTGAGCAGTTCTTC
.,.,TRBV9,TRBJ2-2,CASSREGGGTGELFF,TGTGCCAGCAGCCGAGAGGGAGGGGGCACCGGGGAGCTGTTTTTT
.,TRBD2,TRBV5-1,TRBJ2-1,CASSPIAGGYNEQFF,TGCGCCAGCAGCCCAATAGCGGGGGGGTACAATGAGCAGTTCTTC
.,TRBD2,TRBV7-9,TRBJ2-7,CASSFLAGGYEQYF,TGTGCCAGCAGCTTTCTAGCGGGGGGATACGAGCAGTACTTC
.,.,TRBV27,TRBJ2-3,CASSLSSFSAGAPSDTQYF,TGTGCCAGCAGTTTATCGTCCTTTTCGGCGGGGGCCCCTTCAGATACGCAGTATTTT
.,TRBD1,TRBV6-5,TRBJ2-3,CASSYEGTGLTDTQYF,TGTGCCAGCAGTTACGAAGGGACAGGGTTAACAGATACGCAGTATTTT
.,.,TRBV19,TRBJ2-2,CASKEQPLMGTGELFF,TGTGCCAGTAAGGAACAGCCCTTAATGGGCACCGGGGAGCTGTTTTTT
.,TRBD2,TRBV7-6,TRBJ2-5,CASSFYGRREETQYF,TGTGCCAGCAGCTTTTACGGGAGGAGGGAAGAGACCCAGTACTTC
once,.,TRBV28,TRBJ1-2,CASLSGGSYGYTF,TGTGCCAGCCTTTCTGGGGGGAGCTATGGCTACACCTTC
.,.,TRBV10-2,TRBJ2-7,CASSPVGSSYEQYF,TGCGCCAGCAGCCCTGTCGGGAGCTCCTACGAGCAGTACTTC
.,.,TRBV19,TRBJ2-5,CASSIGPGLLAETQYF,TGTGCCAGTAGTATAGGCCCCGGCTTGCTAGCGGAGACCCAGTACTTC
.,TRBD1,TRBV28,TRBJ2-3,CASSLSDRSTDTQYF,TGTGCCAGCAGTCTTTCGGACAGGAGCACAGATACGCAGTATTTT
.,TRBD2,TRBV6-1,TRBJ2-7,CASSDTWTGLAGVEQYF,TGTGCCAGCAGTGATACTTGGACCGGACTAGCGGGAGTCGAGCAGTACTTC
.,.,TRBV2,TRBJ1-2,CASRTGFGDGYTF,TGTGCCAGCAGAACGGGTTTCGGCGATGGCTACACCTTC
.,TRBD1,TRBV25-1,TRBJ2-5,CASSEGDRETQYF,TGTGCCAGCAGTGAAGGGGACAGAGAGACCCAGTACTTC
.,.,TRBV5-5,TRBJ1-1,CASSPLFRNTEAFF,TGTGCCAGCAGCCCTCTTTTTAGGAACACTGAAGCTTTCTTT
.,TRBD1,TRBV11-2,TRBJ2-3,CASGRGRSDTQYF,TGTGCCAGCGGCAGGGGGCGTTCGGATACGCAGTATTTT
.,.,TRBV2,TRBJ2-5,CASGEGGETQYF,TGTGCCAGCGGGGAGGGGGGAGAGACCCAGTACTTC
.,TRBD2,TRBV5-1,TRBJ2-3,CASSPTSGGTDTQYF,TGCGCCAGCAGCCCGACTAGCGGGGGGACAGATACGCAGTATTTT